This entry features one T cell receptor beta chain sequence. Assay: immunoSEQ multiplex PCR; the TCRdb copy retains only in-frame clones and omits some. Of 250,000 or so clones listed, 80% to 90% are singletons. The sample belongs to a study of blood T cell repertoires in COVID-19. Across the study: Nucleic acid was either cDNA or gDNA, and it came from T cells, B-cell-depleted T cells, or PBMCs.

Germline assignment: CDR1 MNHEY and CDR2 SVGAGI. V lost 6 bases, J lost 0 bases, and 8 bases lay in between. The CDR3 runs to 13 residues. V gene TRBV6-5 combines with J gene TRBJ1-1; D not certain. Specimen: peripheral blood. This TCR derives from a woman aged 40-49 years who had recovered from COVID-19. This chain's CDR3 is CASSAALNTEAFF. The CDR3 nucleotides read TGTGCCAGCAGCGCGGCCCTGAACACTGAAGCTTTCTTT.